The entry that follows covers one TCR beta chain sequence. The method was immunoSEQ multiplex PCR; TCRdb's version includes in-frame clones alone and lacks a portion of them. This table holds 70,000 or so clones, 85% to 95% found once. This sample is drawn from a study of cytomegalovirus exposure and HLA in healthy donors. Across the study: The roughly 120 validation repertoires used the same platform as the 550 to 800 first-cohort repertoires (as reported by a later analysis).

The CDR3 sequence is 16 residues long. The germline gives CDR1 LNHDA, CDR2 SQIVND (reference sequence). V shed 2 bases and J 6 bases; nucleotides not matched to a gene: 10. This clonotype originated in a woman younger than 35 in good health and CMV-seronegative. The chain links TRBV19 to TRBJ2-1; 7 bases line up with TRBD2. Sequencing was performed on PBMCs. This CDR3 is CASSIQTSIGINEQFF. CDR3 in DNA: TGTGCCAGTAGTATACAGACTAGCATCGGCATCAATGAGCAGTTCTTC.